The 4 T cell receptor beta chains below come from one sample, sequenced in a study of technical replicates of blood from several donors. Profiled with immunoSEQ multiplex PCR; TCRdb holds only in-frame clones, not every one. The repertoire consists of 55,000 to 70,000 clones, with around nine tenths occurring once and the leading ten covering roughly 4.9%. What was sequenced was PBMCs. These receptors were obtained from a human donor in good health. Some clones in this sample may be carry-over from other donors' samples.

J is TRBJ2-7 and V is TRBV7-9; D possibly corresponds to TRBD1 (6 bases). Trimming took 8 bases from V and 2 from J, leaving 13 bases between them. CDR1 and CDR2 from the germline V gene are SEHNR and FQNEAQ (reference sequence). There are 13 residues in the CDR3. CDR3 DNA: TGTGCCAGCCGATCGACAGGAGCCTACGAGCAGTACTTC. Translated: CASRSTGAYEQYF.

This chain uses TRBV4-1 with TRBJ1-2; 8 bases are shared with TRBD1. Germline V gene lookup returns CDR1 MGHRA and CDR2 YSYEKL. J gave up 6 bases and V 1 base, and 4 bases lay outside the gene matches. The CDR3 consists of 14 residues. CDR3 sequence: CASSQVDRGHGYTF. CDR3 DNA: TGCGCCAGCAGCCAAGTCGACAGGGGCCATGGCTACACCTTC.

The gene calls are TRBV4-3 and TRBJ2-4; TRBD1 matches 9 bases. CDR1 and CDR2 from the germline V gene are LGHNA and YSLEER. The CDR3 is 19 amino acids. J lost 0 bases, V lost 4 bases, and 13 bases had no gene match. CDR3 in DNA: TGCGCCAGCAGCCGAAACAGGGGGCAGGGTGACCAAGCCAAAAACATTCAGTACTTC. This codes for CASSRNRGQGDQAKNIQYF.

This chain links TRBV7-2 with TRBJ2-5; 8 bases agree with TRBD2. With V trimmed by 2 bases and J by 7 bases, 12 bases remained unmatched. CDR3 length equals 16 residues. Germline CDR1 is SGHTA and CDR2 is FQGNSA. CDR3 in amino acids: CASSLPGIAGFVTQYF. CDR3 nucleotides: TGTGCCAGCAGCTTACCCGGAATAGCGGGGTTCGTGACCCAGTACTTC.